This T cell receptor (beta chain) was identified during a study of blood T cell repertoires in COVID-19. Germline V gene sequence: CDR1 MDHEN, CDR2 SYDVKM. The length of the CDR3 is 13 residues. The V gene end was trimmed by 3 bases and the J gene end by 7 bases; junction bases not matched to a gene: 6. Assay: immunoSEQ multiplex PCR; the TCRdb copy retains only in-frame clones and omits some. The data show fewer than 400,000 clones, with over 80% seen just once and about 8.9% held by the top ten. This receptor was obtained from a woman aged 18-29 years who had recovered from COVID-19. V and J are TRBV28 and TRBJ2-7; TRBD2 matches 7 bases. Sequencing was carried out using PBMCs or T cells enriched from blood (not recorded which). CDR3 amino acids: CASSLTGGREQYF. For the CDR3, the DNA is TGTGCCAGCAGTTTGACGGGAGGAAGGGAGCAGTACTTC.